The T cell receptor (beta chain) described here comes from a study of siplizumab effects on memory and regulatory T cells. General observations from the study: There appeared to be greater diversity in naive T cells than in memory cells, and naive T cells seemed major contributors to the alloresponse.

This CDR3 comprises 16 residues. The V segment lost 4 bases and the J segment 6 bases; nucleotides outside the gene matches: 14. From germline, CDR1 is SGHKS and CDR2 YYEKEE (reference sequence). Profiled with immunoSEQ multiplex PCR; TCRdb holds only in-frame clones, not every one. The repertoire has some 96,000 clones, about nine tenths of them found once; the top ten carry roughly 0.15%. Note on this clone: What it binds is not known.

This chain joins TRBV5-5 and TRBJ2-3; 7 bases match TRBD2. This receptor was obtained from a human donor in good health. The specimen was CD4+ T cells sorted from blood. The CDR3 bases are TGTGCCAGCAGCCCGGAGCCTAGCGGACTCTCGGATACGCAGTATTTT. The encoded protein is CASSPEPSGLSDTQYF.